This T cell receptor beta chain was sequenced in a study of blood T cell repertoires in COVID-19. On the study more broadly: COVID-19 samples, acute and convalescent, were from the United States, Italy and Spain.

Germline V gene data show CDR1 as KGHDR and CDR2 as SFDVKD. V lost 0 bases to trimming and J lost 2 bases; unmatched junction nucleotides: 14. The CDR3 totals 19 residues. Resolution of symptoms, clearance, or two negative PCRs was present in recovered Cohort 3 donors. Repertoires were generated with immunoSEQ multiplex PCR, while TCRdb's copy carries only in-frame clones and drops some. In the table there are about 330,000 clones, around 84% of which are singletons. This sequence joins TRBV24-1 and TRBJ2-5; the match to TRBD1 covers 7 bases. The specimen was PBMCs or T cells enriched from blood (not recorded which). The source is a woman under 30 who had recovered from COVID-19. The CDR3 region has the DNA TGTGCCACCAGTGATTTGCCTTTTCAGGGACAGCTCCTTCAAGAGACCCAGTACTTC. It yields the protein CATSDLPFQGQLLQETQYF.